This T cell receptor beta chain was profiled in a study of blood T cell repertoires in COVID-19. Study details: The United States, Italy and Spain provided the acute and convalescent COVID-19 samples.

V lost 0 bases and J lost 0, with 6 bases in between. The CDR3 extends over 14 amino acids. CDR1 and CDR2 (germline): SGHDT, YYEEEE. Recruits, aged roughly 18 to 100 years, lived in 24 US areas. Here immunoSEQ multiplex PCR was the method, and the copy in TCRdb shows in-frame clones only, minus some. The table shows about 400,000 clones, with approximately 91% occurring only once. The clonotype was recovered from a woman between 40 and 50 years old with acute COVID-19. V and J are TRBV5-6 and TRBJ1-2, with D maybe TRBD1 (5 bases). The sequencing sample was made of PBMCs or T cells enriched from blood (not recorded which). This CDR3 reads CASSLGQPNYGYTF. For the CDR3, the DNA is TGTGCCAGCAGCTTGGGACAGCCTAACTATGGCTACACCTTC. The complete variable domain, with remaining parts taken from reference TRBV5-6 and TRBJ1-2, reads DAGVTQSPTHLIKTRGQQVTLRCSPKSGHDTVSWYQQALGQGPQFIFQYYEEEERQRGNFPDRFSGHQFPNYSSELNVNALLLGDSALYLCASSLGQPNYGYTFGSGTRLTVV.